One and the same sample provided the 25 T cell receptor beta chains below, sequenced in a study of somatic mutations in cytotoxic T cells in rheumatoid arthritis. TCRdb keeps only in-frame clones here, not all; method: immunoSEQ multiplex PCR. Of roughly 35,000 clones in the sample, 70% to 85% were seen once. Sequencing was performed on CD8+ T cells sorted from blood. Source of these receptors: a man aged 35-49 years in good health.

The chain couples TRBV7-2 to TRBJ2-7; a possible D gene is TRBD1 (5 bases). Germline CDR1 reads SGHTA; CDR2 reads FQGNSA. The CDR3 has 12 residues. With 5 bases removed from V and 4 bases from J, the gap between germline ends came to 9 bases. The CDR3 region is CASSAPGYEQYF. The DNA of the CDR3 is TGTGCCAGCAGCGCCCCAGGGTACGAGCAGTACTTC. The full variable domain, rest sourced from reference TRBV7-2 and TRBJ2-7, is GAGVSQSPSNKVTEKGKDVELRCDPISGHTALYWYRQSLGQGLEFLIYFQGNSAPDKSGLPSDRFSAERTGGSVSTLTIQRTQQEDSAVYLCASSAPGYEQYFGPGTRLTVT.

This clone was recorded a few times. This chain joins TRBV9 and TRBJ2-1; possible D gene TRBD2, 5 bases. In germline, CDR1 is SGDLS, CDR2 YYNGEE. The V gene lost 0 bases and the J gene lost 10 bases, with 8 bases spanning the gap. CDR3 length equals 12 residues. The CDR3 loop is CASSVVREEQFF. The CDR3 DNA reads TGTGCCAGCAGCGTAGTTCGGGAAGAGCAGTTCTTC.

The V call is TRBV10-1, the J call TRBJ2-7, with D possibly called TRBD1 or TRBD2 (6 bases each). V was pared by 1 base and J by 5 bases, with 12 bases between. The CDR3 spans 14 residues. Germline CDR1 WNHNN, CDR2 SYGVQD (reference sequence). In nucleotides, the CDR3 is TGCGCCAGCAGTGAGTGGGGGGCGGAGGACGAGCAGTACTTC. Translation gives CASSEWGAEDEQYF.

The chain couples TRBV5-1 to TRBJ2-1; 10 positions agree with TRBD1. This CDR3 region has 16 residues. Germline V lookup: CDR1 SGHRS, CDR2 YFSETQ. V trimming: 4 bases; J trimming: 8 bases; junction bases outside the gene matches: 12. The CDR3 nucleotides read TGCGCCAGCAGCCCCGACAGGGGGCGCTTCCAAGATGAGCAGTTCTTC. Translation: CASSPDRGRFQDEQFF.

The chain uses TRBV7-9 and TRBJ2-6; D is undetermined. CDR1 is SEHNR, CDR2 FQNEAQ, per germline (reference sequence). V was trimmed by 5 bases and J by 0 bases, leaving 11 bases between them. The CDR3 is made up of 16 amino acids. The DNA of the CDR3 is TGTGCCAGCAGCACCGGAAGAGTCTCTGGGGCCAACGTCCTGACTTTC. It translates to CASSTGRVSGANVLTF.

This clone came up a few times. The chain joins TRBV5-1 to TRBJ1-1, with TRBD1 identical over 8 bases. The germline V gene encodes CDR1 SGHRS and CDR2 YFSETQ. The ends lost 2 bases at V and 1 base at J; junction bases unmatched: 4. This CDR3 comprises 15 residues. CDR3 residues: CASSFYGQGNTEAFF. The CDR3 nucleotides read TGCGCCAGCAGCTTTTACGGACAGGGGAACACTGAAGCTTTCTTT.

V usage is TRBV6-6 and J usage is TRBJ2-3; TRBD2 aligns across 11 bases. V shed 7 bases, J shed 6 bases, and the junction held 9 bases outside the gene matches. There are 15 residues in the CDR3. In germline, CDR1 is MNHNY, CDR2 SVGAGI (reference sequence). The DNA for the CDR3 is TGTGCCAGCACTGCGGGACTAGCGGAGCGGGATACGCAGTATTTT. The encoded protein is CASTAGLAERDTQYF.

This clone showed up just a few times. The chain joins TRBV7-2 to TRBJ2-3; 16 nucleotides line up with TRBD2. J lost 3 bases, V lost 5 bases, and 2 bases had no gene match. This CDR3 region has 16 residues. Looked up from germline, CDR1 is SGHTA and CDR2 is FQGNSA. CDR3 residues: CASSPGLAGGTDTQYF. The CDR3 bases are TGTGCCAGCAGCCCGGGACTAGCGGGAGGGACAGATACGCAGTATTTT. Based on the CDR3 plus reference TRBV7-2 and TRBJ2-3, the full variable domain is GAGVSQSPSNKVTEKGKDVELRCDPISGHTALYWYRQSLGQGLEFLIYFQGNSAPDKSGLPSDRFSAERTGGSVSTLTIQRTQQEDSAVYLCASSPGLAGGTDTQYFGPGTRLTVL.

The genes are TRBV4-1 and TRBJ1-5; D perhaps matches TRBD1 (6 bases). Trimming took 1 base from V and 6 from J, leaving 13 bases between them. Germline assignment: CDR1 MGHRA and CDR2 YSYEKL. This CDR3 contains 15 residues. The CDR3: CASSQGMGASQPQHF. Here the CDR3 DNA reads TGCGCCAGCAGCCAAGGTATGGGGGCTAGTCAGCCCCAGCATTTT.

V and J are TRBV9 and TRBJ2-1, with D tentatively TRBD2 (6 bases). Germline V gene sequence: CDR1 SGDLS, CDR2 YYNGEE. Trimming stripped 1 base from V and 0 bases from J, with 14 bases between. The CDR3 extends over 17 amino acids. CDR3 residues: CASSVSASDYSYNEQFF. The CDR3 bases are TGTGCCAGCAGCGTAAGTGCTAGCGATTACTCCTACAATGAGCAGTTCTTC.

The chain combines TRBV29-1 with TRBJ2-1; D may be TRBD2 (6 bases). Trimming cost V 7 bases and J 7 bases, with 11 bases left between them. The germline CDR1 and CDR2 sequences are SQVTM and ANQGSEA. The CDR3 has 11 residues. The CDR3 is CSGGEVNEQFF. CDR3 in DNA: TGCAGCGGTGGGGAGGTTAATGAGCAGTTCTTC.

This clone was detected a few times. The chain joins TRBV11-2 to TRBJ2-7; 7 bases line up with TRBD1. J was trimmed by 1 base and V by 7 bases; bases with no gene match: 4. The CDR3 consists of 13 residues. CDR1 is SGHAT and CDR2 is FQNNGV in the germline V gene. CDR3 loop: CASNPTGSYEQYF. The CDR3, as DNA: TGTGCCAGCAACCCGACAGGGTCCTACGAGCAGTACTTC.

DNA for the CDR3: TGTGCCAGCAGGCAACTAGCGGGAGGGCGTAATGAGCAGTTCTTC. Amino acids: CASRQLAGGRNEQFF. V is TRBV6-5 and J is TRBJ2-1, with 13 bases fitting TRBD2. Germline CDR1 and CDR2: MNHEY and SVGAGI. Trimming cost V 6 bases and J 7 bases; bases outside gene matches: 6. The CDR3 runs to 15 residues.

The chain joins TRBV20-1 to TRBJ1-2, with a weak D call TRBD1 (5 bases). The CDR3 runs to 11 residues. Trimming shortened V by 8 bases and J by 6 bases, and 13 bases separated the two germline ends. CDR1 and CDR2 from the germline V gene are DFQATT and SNEGSKA (reference sequence). CDR3 sequence: CSRAGPDGYTF. The CDR3 DNA sequence: TGCAGTCGGGCAGGGCCGGATGGCTACACCTTC.

CDR3 in DNA: TGTGCCAGCAGCCCCAGCCCCGGGACTAGCGGGATAACAACCTACGAGCAGTACTTC. It specifies CASSPSPGTSGITTYEQYF. V usage is TRBV13 and J usage is TRBJ2-7; 13 nucleotides agree with TRBD2. The V gene's germline CDR1 is PRHDT and CDR2 FYEKMQ (reference sequence). This CDR3 has 19 residues. J lost 2 bases, V lost 5 bases, and 15 bases had no gene match.

The chain joins TRBV6-1 to TRBJ2-5; D unclear. V dropped 1 base and J dropped 4 bases, with 1 base sitting between them. Germline-derived CDR1 and CDR2 are MNHNS and SASEGT. This CDR3 spans 11 amino acids. CDR3 sequence (DNA): TGTGCCAGCAGTGAAGTAGAGACCCAGTACTTC. Its protein is CASSEVETQYF.

The J gene is TRBJ2-3, the V gene TRBV15, with D perhaps assigned TRBD1 or TRBD2 (5 bases each). Germline CDR1 reads LNHNV; CDR2 reads YYDKDF (reference sequence). Trimming took off 2 bases at V and 5 bases at J, with 8 bases between the two ends. This CDR3 has 13 residues. The CDR3 here is CATSRTGRDTQYF. The CDR3 bases are TGTGCCACCAGCAGAACGGGGCGAGATACGCAGTATTTT. Supplemented by reference TRBV15 and TRBJ2-3, the full variable domain reads DAMVIQNPRYQVTQFGKPVTLSCSQTLNHNVMYWYQQKSSQAPKLLFHYYDKDFNNEADTPDNFQSRRPNTSFCFLDIRSPGLGDTAMYLCATSRTGRDTQYFGPGTRLTVL.

The table lists this clone with a few counts. J is TRBJ1-2 and V is TRBV7-9, with a weak D call TRBD1 (6 bases). The V end lost 4 bases, the J end lost 3 bases, and 15 bases lay between the germline ends. Germline CDR1 SEHNR, CDR2 FQNEAQ (reference sequence). The CDR3 sequence is 15 residues long. The DNA for the CDR3 is TGTGCCAGCAGCTCACCGGACAGTATCTACTATGGCTACACCTTC. Its translation: CASSSPDSIYYGYTF.

This clone was observed a handful of times. V gene TRBV2 combines with J gene TRBJ1-4; D might be TRBD1 (6 bases). V dropped 7 bases and J dropped 0 bases, with 12 bases sitting between them. The CDR3 has 15 residues. CDR1 SNHLY and CDR2 FYNNEI come from the germline V gene. The chain's CDR3 is CASMAGGATNEKLFF. Written as DNA, the CDR3 is TGTGCCAGCATGGCGGGGGGCGCAACTAATGAAAAACTGTTTTTT.

This chain links TRBV10-3 with TRBJ2-7; TRBD1 or TRBD2 may be the D gene (5 bases each). Germline CDR1 ENHRY, CDR2 SYGVKD. This CDR3 spans 14 amino acids. V dropped 7 bases and J dropped 2 bases, with 15 bases sitting between them. The CDR3 coding sequence is TGTGCCATCAAGACCGGGACGTCCGCCTACGAGCAGTACTTC. Translated: CAIKTGTSAYEQYF.

This clone was detected a few times. The chain has TRBV7-9 and TRBJ2-7; either TRBD1 or TRBD2 may fit D (5 bases each). This CDR3 has 15 amino acids. Germline V gives CDR1 SEHNR, CDR2 FQNEAQ (reference sequence). V was pared by 1 base and J by 6 bases, with 16 bases between. The chain's CDR3 is CASSLVQALRGEQYF. CDR3 bases: TGTGCCAGCAGCTTAGTACAGGCCCTCCGGGGCGAGCAGTACTTC.

This chain uses TRBV6-6 with TRBJ2-5; weak D call: TRBD2 (6 bases). This CDR3 contains 13 residues. CDR1 and CDR2 (germline): MNHNY, SVGAGI (reference sequence). The ends were cut back, 4 bases at V and 5 bases at J, with 11 bases in the middle. The CDR3: CASSSPGRETQYF. The CDR3 DNA is TGTGCCAGCAGTTCTCCGGGGAGGGAGACCCAGTACTTC.

The CDR3 protein is CASSLPLAGRNTDTQYF. The CDR3 DNA sequence: TGTGCCAGCAGCTTACCTCTTGCGGGCAGAAACACAGATACGCAGTATTTT. V usage is TRBV13 and J usage is TRBJ2-3, with TRBD2 as a possible D gene (5 bases). Germline assignment: CDR1 PRHDT and CDR2 FYEKMQ (reference sequence). The ends were cut back, 2 bases at V and 2 bases at J, with 17 bases in the middle. This CDR3 contains 17 residues.

The CDR3, as DNA: TGTGCCAGCAGCTTACCAGGGGCGCCGGTTAATGAAAAACTGTTTTTT. It specifies CASSLPGAPVNEKLFF. The J gene is TRBJ1-4, the V gene TRBV7-9; TRBD1 is a possible D gene (6 bases). The CDR3 totals 16 residues. V lost 2 bases to trimming and J lost 4 bases, with 14 bases between them. Per germline, CDR1 SEHNR and CDR2 FQNEAQ (reference sequence).

The chain links TRBV29-1 to TRBJ2-5; 8 positions agree with TRBD2. V dropped 6 bases and J dropped 5; count of bases not matched to a gene: 8. The CDR3 covers 13 residues. Germline assignment: CDR1 SQVTM and CDR2 ANQGSEA. The CDR3 region has the DNA TGCAGCGTCAGTAGCGGGATGTGGGAGACCCAGTACTTC. This gives the protein CSVSSGMWETQYF.